This TCR beta chain was obtained from a study of CD8+ T cells in alopecia areata. Study-level information: Oral tofacitinib, 5 to 10 mg twice daily, was given in an open-label trial.

Trimming took off 1 base at V and 2 bases at J, with 13 bases between the two ends. Germline CDR1 and CDR2: SEHNR and FQNEAQ (reference sequence). The CDR3 spans 16 residues. Broader study findings: There was only one nonresponder, so it was unclear how baseline CD8+ expansion relates to response.

Specified treatment: oral pan-JAK inhibitor, 5-10 mg twice daily. In each case, RNA was isolated and then reverse transcribed into cDNA as the sequencing template. TCRdb's table, derived via immunoSEQ multiplex PCR, lists solely in-frame clones and lacks some. The table shows about 76,000 clones, with around 65% occurring only once. Details on this clone: Antigen: not known.

The clonotype comes from a human donor with alopecia areata. The chain couples TRBV7-9 to TRBJ2-3; maybe TRBD2 (5 bases). Material: CD8+ T cells sorted from blood, obtained at week 24, from a patient treated with tofacitinib. CDR3 protein: CASSLVGLDFTDTQYF. CDR3 in DNA: TGTGCCAGCAGCTTAGTAGGCTTGGACTTCACAGATACGCAGTATTTT.